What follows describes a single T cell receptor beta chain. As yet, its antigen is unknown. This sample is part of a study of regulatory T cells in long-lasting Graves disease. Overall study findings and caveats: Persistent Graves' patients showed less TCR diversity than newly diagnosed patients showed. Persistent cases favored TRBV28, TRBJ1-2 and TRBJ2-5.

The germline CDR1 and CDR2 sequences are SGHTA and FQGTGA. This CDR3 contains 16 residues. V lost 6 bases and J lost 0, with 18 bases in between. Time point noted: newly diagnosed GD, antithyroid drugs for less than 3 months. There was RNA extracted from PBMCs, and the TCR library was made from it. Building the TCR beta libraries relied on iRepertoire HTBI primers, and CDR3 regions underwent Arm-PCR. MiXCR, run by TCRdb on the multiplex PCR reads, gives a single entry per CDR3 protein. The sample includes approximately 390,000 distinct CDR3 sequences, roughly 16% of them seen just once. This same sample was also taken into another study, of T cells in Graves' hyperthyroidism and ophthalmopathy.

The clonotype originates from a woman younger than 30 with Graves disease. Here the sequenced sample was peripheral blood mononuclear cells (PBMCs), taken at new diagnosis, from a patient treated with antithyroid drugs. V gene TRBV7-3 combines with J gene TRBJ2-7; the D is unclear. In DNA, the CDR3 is TGTGCCAGCAGTTTGGAGTTGGTGCGGTACTCCTACGAGCAGTACTTC. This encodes CASSLELVRYSYEQYF.